A selection of T cell receptor beta chains follows, all from one sample in a study of tumor-infiltrating lymphocytes in oesophageal squamous cell carcinoma. TCRdb re-derived calls from the PCR reads in MiXCR, one entry per CDR3 protein. Of some 18,000 distinct CDR3 sequences listed, approximately 39% are singletons. The sequencing sample was made of normal esophageal tissue next to the tumor. The receptor set was obtained from a female donor with esophageal squamous cell carcinoma. Each CDR3 is given without its conserved first and last residue. Each record gives: J gene, V gene, CDR3 protein.

TRBJ2-3,TRBV7-2,ASSLEGQGGSDTQY
-,TRBV7-3,ASSLYGGETYEQY
TRBJ2-5,TRBV7-2,ASSLRRVGRETQY
TRBJ1-5,TRBV2,ASSLQGAQPQH
TRBJ2-1,TRBV27,ASSPKGGYNEQF
TRBJ1-1,TRBV28,ASSLRGPNTEAF
TRBJ2-1,TRBV6-4,ASSIWTGHNEQF
-,TRBV7-6,VSSLQGLSTDTQY
TRBJ2-3,TRBV6-6,ASSYGGWETDTQY
TRBJ2-1,TRBV27,ASSSYRDSYNEQF
TRBJ1-1,TRBV18,ASSPVHSGARLGEAF
TRBJ2-1,TRBV7-3,ASSPDRTAYNEQF
TRBJ2-2,TRBV28,ASSSAGAVRELF
TRBJ2-1,TRBV10-2,ASSELTGMVPNNEQF
TRBJ2-7,TRBV6-1,ASSFGGLSYEQY
TRBJ2-7,TRBV12-3/TRBV12-4,ASSLGLAGATYEQY
TRBJ2-5,TRBV7-2,ASSSLAGVTNEQY
-,TRBV6-1,ASEGLETQY
TRBJ1-3,TRBV2,ASSEGHFSGNTIY
TRBJ2-1,TRBV7-8,ASRRRTGGMYEQF
TRBJ2-1,TRBV7-9,ASSTGQGYNEQF
TRBJ2-7,TRBV28,ASSLETSGSYEQY
TRBJ2-6,TRBV7-6,ASSETCRLAGGWSLRAVLR
TRBJ2-1,TRBV2,ASNPGLAGTEQF
TRBJ2-1,TRBV7-2,ASSLGSSGNYNEQF